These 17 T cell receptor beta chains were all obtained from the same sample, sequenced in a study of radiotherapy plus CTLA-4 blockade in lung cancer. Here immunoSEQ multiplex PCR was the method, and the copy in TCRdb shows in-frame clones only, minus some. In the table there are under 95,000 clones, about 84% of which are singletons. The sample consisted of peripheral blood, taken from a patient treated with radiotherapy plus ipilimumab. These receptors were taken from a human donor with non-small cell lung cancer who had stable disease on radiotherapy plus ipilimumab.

CDR3 in amino acids: CASSTGLVGNEQFF. The CDR3 DNA reads as TGCGCCAGCAGTACGGGACTAGTAGGCAATGAGCAGTTCTTC. This chain uses TRBV10-1 with TRBJ2-1; TRBD2 agrees at 8 bases. V lost 5 bases to trimming and J lost 6 bases; unmatched junction nucleotides: 6. The CDR3 sequence is 14 residues long. Germline loops: CDR1 WNHNN, CDR2 SYGVQD (reference sequence).

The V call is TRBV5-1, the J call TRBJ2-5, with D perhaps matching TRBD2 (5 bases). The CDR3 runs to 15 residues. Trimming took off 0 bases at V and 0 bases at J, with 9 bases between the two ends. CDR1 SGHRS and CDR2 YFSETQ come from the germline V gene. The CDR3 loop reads CASSLVGEYQETQYF. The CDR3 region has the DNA TGCGCCAGCAGCTTGGTTGGGGAGTACCAAGAGACCCAGTACTTC.

The CDR3 reads CASSKDPDRVSNQPQHF. The CDR3 bases are TGTGCCAGCAGCAAAGATCCCGACAGGGTTAGCAATCAGCCCCAGCATTTT. The chain joins TRBV21-1 to TRBJ1-5; the DNA was not compared with TRBD1, the D call given in the table. TRBV21-1 is annotated as a pseudogene. The CDR3 spans 17 residues.

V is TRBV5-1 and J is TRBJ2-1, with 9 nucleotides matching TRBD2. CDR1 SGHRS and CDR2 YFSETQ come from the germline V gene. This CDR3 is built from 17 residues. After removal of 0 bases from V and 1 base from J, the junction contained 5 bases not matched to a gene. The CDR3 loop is CASSLVGSGSSYNEQFF. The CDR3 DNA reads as TGCGCCAGCAGCTTGGTTGGTAGCGGGAGTTCCTACAATGAGCAGTTCTTC.

In nucleotides, the CDR3 is TGTGCCAGCTCACCACAGGGGGTGAACACTGAAGCTTTCTTT. It is translated as CASSPQGVNTEAFF. The rearrangement uses TRBV18 and TRBJ1-1, with D perhaps matching TRBD1 (6 bases). CDR3 size: 14 residues. The germline CDR1 and CDR2 sequences are KGHSH and LQKENI. V gave up 1 base and J gave up 0 bases, with 6 bases separating them.

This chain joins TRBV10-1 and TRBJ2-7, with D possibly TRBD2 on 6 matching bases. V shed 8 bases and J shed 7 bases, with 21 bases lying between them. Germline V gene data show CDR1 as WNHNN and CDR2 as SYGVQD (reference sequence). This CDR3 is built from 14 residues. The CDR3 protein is CASVGPDGEEEQYF. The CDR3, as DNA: TGCGCCAGCGTAGGACCCGACGGGGAGGAGGAGCAGTACTTC.

CDR3 DNA: TGTGCCAGCAGTTTATTGGGGACAGGCCAAGAGACCCAGTACTTC. This codes for CASSLLGTGQETQYF. The chain joins TRBV28 to TRBJ2-5; TRBD1 matches 8 bases. There are 15 residues in the CDR3. Germline V gene lookup returns CDR1 MDHEN and CDR2 SYDVKM. V gave up 1 base and J gave up 1 base; unmatched junction bases: 2.

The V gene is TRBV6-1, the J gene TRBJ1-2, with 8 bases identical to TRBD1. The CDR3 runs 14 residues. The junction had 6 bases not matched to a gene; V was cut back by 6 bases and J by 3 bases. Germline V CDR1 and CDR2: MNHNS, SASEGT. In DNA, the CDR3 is TGTGCCAGCAGCTCAGGGGGCCGCGACTATGGCTACACCTTC. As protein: CASSSGGRDYGYTF.

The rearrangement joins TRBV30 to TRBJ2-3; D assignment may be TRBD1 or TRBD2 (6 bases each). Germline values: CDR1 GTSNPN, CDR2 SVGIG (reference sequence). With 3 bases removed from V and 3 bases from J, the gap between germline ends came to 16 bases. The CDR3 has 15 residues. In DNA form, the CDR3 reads TGTGCCTGGAGGAATGGGGGGCGAGGGACAGATACGCAGTATTTT. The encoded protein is CAWRNGGRGTDTQYF.

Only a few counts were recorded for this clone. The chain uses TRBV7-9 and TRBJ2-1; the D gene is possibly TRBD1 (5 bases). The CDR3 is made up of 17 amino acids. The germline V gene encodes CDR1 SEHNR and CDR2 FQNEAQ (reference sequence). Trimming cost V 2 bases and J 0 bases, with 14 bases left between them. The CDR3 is CASSLPGRRGSYNEQFF. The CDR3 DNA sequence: TGTGCCAGCAGCTTACCTGGCCGAAGGGGCTCCTACAATGAGCAGTTCTTC.

Here the CDR3 reads CASRQFLSTDTQYF. In DNA, the CDR3 is TGTGCCAGCAGGCAATTTCTGTCAACAGATACGCAGTATTTT. This chain links TRBV6-5 with TRBJ2-3; no clear D. CDR1 MNHEY and CDR2 SVGAGI come from the germline V gene. This CDR3 region has 14 residues. Trimming left V 6 bases short and J 3 bases short, with 13 bases between.

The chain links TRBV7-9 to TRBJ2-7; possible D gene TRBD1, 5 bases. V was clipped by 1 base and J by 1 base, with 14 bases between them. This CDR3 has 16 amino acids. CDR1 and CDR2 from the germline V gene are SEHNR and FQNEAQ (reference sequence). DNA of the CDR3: TGTGCCAGCAGCTTAGGGCCTACAGGACAATCCTACGAGCAGTACTTC. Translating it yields CASSLGPTGQSYEQYF. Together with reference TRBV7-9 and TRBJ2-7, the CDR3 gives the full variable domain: DTGVSQNPRHKITKRGQNVTFRCDPISEHNRLYWYRQTLGQGPEFLTYFQNEAQLEKSRLLSDRFSAERPKGSFSTLEIQRTEQGDSAMYLCASSLGPTGQSYEQYFGPGTRLTVT.

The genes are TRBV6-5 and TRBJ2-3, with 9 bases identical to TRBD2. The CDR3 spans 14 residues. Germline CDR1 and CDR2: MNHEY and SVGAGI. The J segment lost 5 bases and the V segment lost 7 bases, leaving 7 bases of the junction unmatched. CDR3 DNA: TGTGCCAGCACCTCTAGCGGGGTGAAAGATACGCAGTATTTT. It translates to CASTSSGVKDTQYF.

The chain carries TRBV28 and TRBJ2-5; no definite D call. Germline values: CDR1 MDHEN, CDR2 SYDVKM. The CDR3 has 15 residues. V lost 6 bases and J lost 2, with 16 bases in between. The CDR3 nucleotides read TGTGCCAGCAGGCGTACTGTAGGGCAGCAAGAGACCCAGTACTTC. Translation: CASRRTVGQQETQYF. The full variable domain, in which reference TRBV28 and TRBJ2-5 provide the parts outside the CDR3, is DVKVTQSSRYLVKRTGEKVFLECVQDMDHENMFWYRQDPGLGLRLIYFSYDVKMKEKGDIPEGYSVSREKKERFSLILESASTNQTSMYLCASRRTVGQQETQYFGPGTRLLVL.

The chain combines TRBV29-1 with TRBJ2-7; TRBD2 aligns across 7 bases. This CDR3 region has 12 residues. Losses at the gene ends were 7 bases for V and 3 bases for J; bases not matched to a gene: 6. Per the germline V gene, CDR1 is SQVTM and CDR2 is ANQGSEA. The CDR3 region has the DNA TGCAGCGCGGGGGGTGGAATCTACGAGCAGTACTTC. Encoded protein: CSAGGGIYEQYF.

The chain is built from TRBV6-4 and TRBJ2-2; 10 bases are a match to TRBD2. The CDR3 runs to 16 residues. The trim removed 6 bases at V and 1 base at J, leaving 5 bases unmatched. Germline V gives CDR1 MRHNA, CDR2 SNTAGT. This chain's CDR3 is CASSPSSGGNTGELFF. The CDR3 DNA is TGTGCCAGCAGCCCATCTAGCGGGGGGAACACCGGGGAGCTGTTTTTT.

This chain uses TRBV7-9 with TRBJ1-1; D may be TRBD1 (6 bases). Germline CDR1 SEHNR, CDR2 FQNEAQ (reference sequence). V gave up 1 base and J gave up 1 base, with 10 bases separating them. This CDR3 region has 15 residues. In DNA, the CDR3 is TGTGCCAGCAGCTTAGGCGGGGGGGCGAACACTGAAGCTTTCTTT. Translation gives CASSLGGGANTEAFF.